This TCR beta chain emerged from a study of cytomegalovirus exposure and HLA in healthy donors. The wider study: Falling in the Caucasian-associated ancestry cluster were roughly 86% of under 500 genotyped donors. Whole-study results and caveats: Relative to the approximately 680-donor mean, N-insertions were reportedly fewer in an Asian-associated ancestry cluster in a later analysis. Analysis performed later found more than 15,000 TCR beta sequences associated with HLA alleles at 0.05 false discovery rate.

The V and J ends lost 4 bases and 6 bases respectively, with 16 bases between them. CDR3 length: 15 residues. The germline gives CDR1 SGHRS, CDR2 YFSETQ. This PCR relied on a set of 60 Vbeta primers and 13 Jbeta primers. The repertoire was sequenced with immunoSEQ multiplex PCR; TCRdb's copy has only in-frame clones and lacks some. The repertoire holds 60,000 to 70,000 clones, with 68% as singletons. Details on this clone: What it binds is unknown.

Input material: PBMCs. The chain combines TRBV5-1 with TRBJ1-4, with D possibly TRBD1 on 6 matching bases. The clonotype was recovered from a man between 35 and 55 years old in good health and CMV-seropositive. The CDR3 DNA is TGCGCCAGCAGCCCTGGGACACACAAAGATGAAAAACTGTTTTTT. It is translated as CASSPGTHKDEKLFF.